The text below deals with one TCR beta chain. This clonotype occurred a few times. There is no known antigen for this receptor. Base qualities are not at hand, and no much larger clone is one base apart. The method behind the library was PCR. Sequencing was performed on an Illumina HiSeq 2500. To normalize quantification of the TCRbeta repertoire, the TCR libraries were built with molecular barcoding that relied on unique molecular identifiers. TCRdb trimmed the raw reads at Q25, called clones with MiXCR and kept productive beta chains. Each CDR3 protein gets just one entry, which takes the most common genes and DNA from the rows behind it. This sample is represented by approximately 210,000 distinct CDR3 sequences; over 15% of them were singletons. The top ten clones comprise roughly two fifths of the sample. Per the publication, the treatment or condition label means: allogeneic hematopoietic cell transplantation with graft depleted of TCRalphabeta T cells and CD19 B cells. TCRalphabeta/CD19-depleted allogeneic hematopoietic cell grafts were given to the transplant recipients, all of whom were children.

The CDR3 runs 13 amino acids, cysteine and phenylalanine included. Only the CDR3 region is kept as DNA, spanning 39 bases read in frame from base 1. A distance of 10 bases separates the germline ends of V and J, which lose 6 bases and 4 bases respectively. These data originate in a study of T-cell reconstitution after alpha-beta-depleted transplantation in children (dated by TCRdb to 2015 to 2016). About the investigation overall: Using TCR repertoire profiling, the study followed T-cell immune reconstitution in a quantitative way in children after TCRalphabeta/CD19-depleted allogeneic hematopoietic cell transplantation. On the study overall, not on this receptor specifically: The apparently early alphabetaT-cell count recovery about two months after transplant was reportedly dependent on only several hundred rapidly expanded clones derived from non-depleted graft cells. Over subsequent months, a decline in hyperexpanded clone frequencies was noted, and after one year, T-cell counts and TCRbeta diversity were mostly ascribed to newly produced T cells. The high TCRbeta diversity at day 60 in some patients was ascribed to recipient T cells and intrathymic progenitors that had survived conditioning.

The rearranged chain carries TRBV12-3 or TRBV12-4 and TRBJ2-1; a tentative D match to TRBD2 spans 6 bases. This material consisted of PBMCs, mostly from graft donor cells, taken 360 days after TCRalphabeta/CD19-depleted stem cell transplant. The clonotype originates from a male patient aged 2 to 10 who had a stem cell transplant for acute lymphoblastic leukemia, so the T cells may come from the graft donor. This receptor has the CDR3 CASRAGQYNEQFF. The DNA sequence is as follows: TGTGCCAGCAGGGCGGGGCAGTACAATGAGCAGTTCTTC.